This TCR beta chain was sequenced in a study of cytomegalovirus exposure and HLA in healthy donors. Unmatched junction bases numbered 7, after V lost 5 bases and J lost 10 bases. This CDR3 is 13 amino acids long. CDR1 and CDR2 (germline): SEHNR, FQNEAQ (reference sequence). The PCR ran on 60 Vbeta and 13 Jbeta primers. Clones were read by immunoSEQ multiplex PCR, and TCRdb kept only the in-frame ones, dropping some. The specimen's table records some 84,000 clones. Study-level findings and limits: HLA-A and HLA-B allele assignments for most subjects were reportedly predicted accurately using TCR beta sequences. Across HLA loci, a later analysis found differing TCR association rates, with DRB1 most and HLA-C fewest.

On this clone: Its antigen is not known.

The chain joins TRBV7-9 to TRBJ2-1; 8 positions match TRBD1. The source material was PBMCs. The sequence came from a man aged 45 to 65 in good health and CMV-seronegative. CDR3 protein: CASSPRTGREQFF. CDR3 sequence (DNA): TGTGCCAGCAGCCCACGGACAGGGCGAGAGCAGTTCTTC.